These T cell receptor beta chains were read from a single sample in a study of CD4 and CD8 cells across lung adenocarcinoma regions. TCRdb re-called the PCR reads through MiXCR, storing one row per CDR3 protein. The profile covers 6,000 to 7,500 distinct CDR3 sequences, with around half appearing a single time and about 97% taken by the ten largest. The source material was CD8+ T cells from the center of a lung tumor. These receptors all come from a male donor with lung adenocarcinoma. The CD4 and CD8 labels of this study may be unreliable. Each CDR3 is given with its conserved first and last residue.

CASSYAGTSSAEQYF NA 15 TRBV12-3/TRBV12-4
CASSLFGTAPGGGYTF TRBJ1-2 16 TRBV27
CASNRDREIDEQFF TRBJ2-1 14 TRBV10-1
CASRRLAGFSYEQYF TRBJ2-7 15 TRBV6-1
CASSSGDSNQPQHF TRBJ1-5 14 TRBV27
CASSADRGETQYF NA 13 TRBV6-1
CASSEGTGGRNEQFF TRBJ2-1 15 TRBV10-2
CASSQEGKGTDTQYF TRBJ2-3 15 TRBV4-1
CASSEHGFPQETQYF TRBJ2-5 15 TRBV6-1
CASSTGTSGAETQYF TRBJ2-5 15 TRBV6-1
CASSARDRGLRETQYF NA 16 TRBV6-1
CASSLVRYTEAFF TRBJ1-1 13 TRBV7-2
CASSPDSAAQYF TRBJ2-5 12 TRBV11-2
CASSWGLAGDTQYF TRBJ2-3 14 TRBV7-3
CASSARGQGDEAFF TRBJ1-1 14 TRBV7-2
CARGVWAKDMQYF TRBJ2-4 13 TRBV6-4
CASSEMDSSYEQYF TRBJ2-7 14 TRBV6-1
CASGWINTEAFF TRBJ1-1 12 TRBV6-1
CASSRTSSSYNEQFF TRBJ2-1 15 TRBV4-1
CASRHSGSSYNEQFF TRBJ2-1 15 TRBV12-3/TRBV12-4
CASSQGHSGGKETQYF TRBJ2-5 16 TRBV4-1
CASSANREQTQYF NA 13 TRBV6-1
CASSGRGGNQDIQYF TRBJ2-5 15 TRBV6-1
CASVTDTQYF TRBJ2-3 10 TRBV27
CASFSGGAYNEQFF TRBJ2-1 14 TRBV28
CASSESSGSAEQFF TRBJ2-1 14 TRBV10-1
CASSDRGRGTGELFF TRBJ2-2 15 TRBV6-1
CASSAPLDRATGELFF TRBJ2-2 16 TRBV7-2
CASRTPMGGRAYEQYF NA 16 TRBV10-2
CASSPSETQYF TRBJ2-5 11 TRBV7-2
CASSYGSLVSGNEQFF TRBJ2-1 16 TRBV6-5
CASSPYGTGSQETQYF TRBJ2-5 16 TRBV5-1
CASSHLLGQGGPYSNTEAFF TRBJ1-1 20 TRBV14
CASSRDPRGNEQFF NA 14 TRBV10-1
CASSEAGAAYEQYF TRBJ2-7 14 TRBV10-1
CASSLSQQIEAFF TRBJ1-1 13 TRBV27
CASSLRPGLAVINEQFF TRBJ2-1 17 TRBV27
CASSTAGGNRAFF TRBJ1-1 13 TRBV10-1
CASNNRGWADEQYF NA 14 TRBV27
CASKETGATGTEAFF TRBJ1-1 15 TRBV5-1
CASSPTSSGANVLTF TRBJ2-6 15 TRBV3-1